Detailed here is one T cell receptor (beta chain). CDR3 length: 14 amino acids. Germline CDR1 SNHLY, CDR2 FYNNEI. V lost 9 bases to trimming and J lost 0 bases, with 14 bases between them. The data originate from a study of blood T cell repertoires in COVID-19. About the study: The United States, Italy and Spain supplied acute and convalescent COVID-19 samples. The cDNA or gDNA used as material had been derived from T cells, B-cell-depleted T cells, or PBMCs.

Per the study methods: Researchers report that nucleated cell counts were estimated from reference gene primer amplification. Here immunoSEQ multiplex PCR was the method, and the copy in TCRdb shows in-frame clones only, minus some. V and J calls and clone size are those listed in that table; D and trimming were worked out from the DNA. The repertoire holds over 100,000 clones, approximately 84% seen once, with over 9.5% in the top ten. The sequence derives from a man aged 35 to 55 with active or convalescent COVID-19. The genes are TRBV2 and TRBJ1-1; a weak D match, TRBD1 (6 bases). The sample comprised peripheral blood. CDR3 nucleotide sequence: TGTGCCAGTAGCATGGGACACATGAACACTGAAGCTTTCTTT. It yields the protein CASSMGHMNTEAFF.